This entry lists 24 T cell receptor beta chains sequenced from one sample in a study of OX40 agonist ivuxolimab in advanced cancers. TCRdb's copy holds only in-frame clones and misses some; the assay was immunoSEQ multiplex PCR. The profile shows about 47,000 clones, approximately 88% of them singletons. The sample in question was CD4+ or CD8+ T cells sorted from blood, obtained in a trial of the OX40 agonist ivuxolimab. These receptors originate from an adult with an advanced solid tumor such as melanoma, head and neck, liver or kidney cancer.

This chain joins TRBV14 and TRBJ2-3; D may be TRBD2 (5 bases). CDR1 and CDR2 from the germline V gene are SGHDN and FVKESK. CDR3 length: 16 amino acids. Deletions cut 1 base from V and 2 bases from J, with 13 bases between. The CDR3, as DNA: TGTGCCAGCAGCCAAGTTGGCGGGTTTACCACAGATACGCAGTATTTT. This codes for CASSQVGGFTTDTQYF.

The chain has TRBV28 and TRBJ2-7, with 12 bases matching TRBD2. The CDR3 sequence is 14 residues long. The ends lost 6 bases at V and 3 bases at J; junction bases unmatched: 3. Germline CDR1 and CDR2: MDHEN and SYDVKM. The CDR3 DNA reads TGTGCCAGCAGAAGACTAGCGGGAGTCTACGAGCAGTACTTC. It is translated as CASRRLAGVYEQYF.

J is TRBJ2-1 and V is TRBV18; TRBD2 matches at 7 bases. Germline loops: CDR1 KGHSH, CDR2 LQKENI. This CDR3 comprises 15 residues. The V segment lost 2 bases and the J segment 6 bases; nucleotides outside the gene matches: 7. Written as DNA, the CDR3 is TGTGCCAGCTCACCAGTCCGGGAGGTTGGCAATGAGCAGTTCTTC. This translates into CASSPVREVGNEQFF.

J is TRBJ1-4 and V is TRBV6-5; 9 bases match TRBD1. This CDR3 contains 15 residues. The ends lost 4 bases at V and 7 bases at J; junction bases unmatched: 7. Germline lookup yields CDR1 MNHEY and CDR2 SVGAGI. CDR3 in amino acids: CASSFTGGSGEKLFF. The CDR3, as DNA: TGTGCCAGCAGTTTCACAGGGGGCAGCGGTGAAAAACTGTTTTTT.

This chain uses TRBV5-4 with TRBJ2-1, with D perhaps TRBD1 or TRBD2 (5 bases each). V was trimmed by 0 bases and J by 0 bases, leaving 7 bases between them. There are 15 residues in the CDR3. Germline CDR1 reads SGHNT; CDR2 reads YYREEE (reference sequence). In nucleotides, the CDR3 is TGTGCCAGCAGCTTGGGAGGGGCCTCCTACAATGAGCAGTTCTTC. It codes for CASSLGGASYNEQFF. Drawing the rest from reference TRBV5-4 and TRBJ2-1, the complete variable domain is ETGVTQSPTHLIKTRGQQVTLRCSSQSGHNTVSWYQQALGQGPQFIFQYYREEENGRGNFPPRFSGLQFPNYSSELNVNALELDDSALYLCASSLGGASYNEQFFGPGTRLTVL.

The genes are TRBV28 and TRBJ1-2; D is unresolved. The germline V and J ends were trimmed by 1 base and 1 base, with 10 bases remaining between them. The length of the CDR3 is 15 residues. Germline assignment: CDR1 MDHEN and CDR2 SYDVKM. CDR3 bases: TGTGCCAGCAGTTTATCAATCCTTAGTAACTATGGCTACACCTTC. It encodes CASSLSILSNYGYTF.

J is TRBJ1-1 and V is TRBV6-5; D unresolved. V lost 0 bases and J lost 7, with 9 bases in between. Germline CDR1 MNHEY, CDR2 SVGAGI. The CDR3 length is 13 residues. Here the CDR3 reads CASSYSRQLEAFF. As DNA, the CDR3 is TGTGCCAGCAGTTACTCTCGGCAGCTTGAAGCTTTCTTT.

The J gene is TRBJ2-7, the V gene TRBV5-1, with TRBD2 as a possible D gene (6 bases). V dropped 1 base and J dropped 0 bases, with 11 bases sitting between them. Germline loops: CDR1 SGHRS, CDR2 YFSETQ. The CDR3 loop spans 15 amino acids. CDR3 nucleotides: TGCGCCAGCAGCTTGCGGCTAGCGAGCTCCTACGAGCAGTACTTC. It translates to CASSLRLASSYEQYF.

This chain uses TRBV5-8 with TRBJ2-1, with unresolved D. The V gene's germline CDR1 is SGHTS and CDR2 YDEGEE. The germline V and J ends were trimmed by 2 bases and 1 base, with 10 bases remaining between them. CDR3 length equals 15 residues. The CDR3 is CASSFEIPSYNEQFF. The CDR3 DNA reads TGTGCCAGCAGCTTTGAAATCCCTTCCTACAATGAGCAGTTCTTC.

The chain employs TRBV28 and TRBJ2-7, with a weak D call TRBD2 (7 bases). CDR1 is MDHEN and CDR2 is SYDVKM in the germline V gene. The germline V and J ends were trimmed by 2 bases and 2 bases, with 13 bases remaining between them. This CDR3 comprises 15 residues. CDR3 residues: CASSLPGGSAYEQYF. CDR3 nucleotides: TGTGCCAGCAGTTTACCGGGGGGCAGCGCCTACGAGCAGTACTTC.

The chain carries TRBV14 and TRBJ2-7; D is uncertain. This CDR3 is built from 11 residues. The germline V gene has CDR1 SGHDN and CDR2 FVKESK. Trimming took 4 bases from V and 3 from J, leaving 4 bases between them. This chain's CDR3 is CASSPGYEQYF. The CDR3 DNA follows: TGTGCCAGCAGCCCAGGCTACGAGCAGTACTTC.

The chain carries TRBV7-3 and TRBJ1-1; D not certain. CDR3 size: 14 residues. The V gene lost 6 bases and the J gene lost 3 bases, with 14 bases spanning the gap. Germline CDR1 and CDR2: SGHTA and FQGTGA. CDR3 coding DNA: TGTGCCAGCAGTCCTGGCCCCGCCCACACTGAAGCTTTCTTT. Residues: CASSPGPAHTEAFF.

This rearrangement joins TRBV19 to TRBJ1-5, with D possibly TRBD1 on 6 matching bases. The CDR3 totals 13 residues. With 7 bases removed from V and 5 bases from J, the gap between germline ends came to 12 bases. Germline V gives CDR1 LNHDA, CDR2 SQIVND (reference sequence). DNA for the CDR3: TGTGCCAGTAACCAGGACAGATATCAGCCCCAGCATTTT. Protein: CASNQDRYQPQHF.

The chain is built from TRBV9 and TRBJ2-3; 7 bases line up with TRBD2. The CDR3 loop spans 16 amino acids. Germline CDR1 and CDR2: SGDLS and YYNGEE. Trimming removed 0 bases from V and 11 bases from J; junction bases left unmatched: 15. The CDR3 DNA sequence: TGTGCCAGCAGCGTAGGCCCGGGGGGAGCGGGAATCGGGCAGTATTTT. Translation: CASSVGPGGAGIGQYF.

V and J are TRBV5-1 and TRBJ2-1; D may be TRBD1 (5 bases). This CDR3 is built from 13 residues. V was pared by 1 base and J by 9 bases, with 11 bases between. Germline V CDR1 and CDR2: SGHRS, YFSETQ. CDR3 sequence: CASSLLGAPEQFF. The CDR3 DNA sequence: TGCGCCAGCAGCTTGTTAGGGGCTCCTGAGCAGTTCTTC.

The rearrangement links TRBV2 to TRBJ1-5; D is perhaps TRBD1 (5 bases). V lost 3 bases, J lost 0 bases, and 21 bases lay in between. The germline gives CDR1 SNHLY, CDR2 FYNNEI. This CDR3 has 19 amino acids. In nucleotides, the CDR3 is TGTGCCAGCAGTGACCATGGGGCGAAGAGAACCCATAGCAATCAGCCCCAGCATTTT. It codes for CASSDHGAKRTHSNQPQHF.

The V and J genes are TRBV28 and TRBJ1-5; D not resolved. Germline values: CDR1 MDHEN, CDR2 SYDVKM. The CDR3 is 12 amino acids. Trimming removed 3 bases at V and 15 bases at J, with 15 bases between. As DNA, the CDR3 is TGTGCCAGCAGTTTTAAGGGAAGGCTTTGGCATTTT. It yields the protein CASSFKGRLWHF.

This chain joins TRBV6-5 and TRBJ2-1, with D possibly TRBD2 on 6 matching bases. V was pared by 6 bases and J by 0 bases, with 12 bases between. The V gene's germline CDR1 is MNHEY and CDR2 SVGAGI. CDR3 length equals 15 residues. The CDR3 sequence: CASSGRLSSYNEQFF. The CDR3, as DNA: TGTGCCAGCAGCGGGAGATTATCCTCCTACAATGAGCAGTTCTTC.

The CDR3 DNA reads TGTGCCAGCAGTTTATGGGGGAATGAGCAGTTCTTC. Translation gives CASSLWGNEQFF. The chain combines TRBV28 with TRBJ2-1; the D is unclear. Germline V gene sequence: CDR1 MDHEN, CDR2 SYDVKM. CDR3 length: 12 amino acids. The germline V and J ends were trimmed by 0 bases and 7 bases, with 4 bases remaining between them.

CDR3 region: CASSLDSAGGETQYF. In DNA, the CDR3 is TGTGCCAGCAGCTTAGACTCCGCGGGAGGAGAGACCCAGTACTTC. The chain recombines TRBV11-2 with TRBJ2-5, with TRBD2 matching over 8 bases. The CDR3 spans 15 residues. With V trimmed by 0 bases and J by 4 bases, 4 bases remained unmatched. Germline CDR1 is SGHAT and CDR2 is FQNNGV.

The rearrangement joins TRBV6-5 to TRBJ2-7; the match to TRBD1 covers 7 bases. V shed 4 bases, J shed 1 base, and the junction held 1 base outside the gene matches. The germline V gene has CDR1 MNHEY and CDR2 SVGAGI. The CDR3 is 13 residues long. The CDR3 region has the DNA TGTGCCAGCAGTTGGGGACAGTCCTACGAGCAGTACTTC. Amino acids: CASSWGQSYEQYF.

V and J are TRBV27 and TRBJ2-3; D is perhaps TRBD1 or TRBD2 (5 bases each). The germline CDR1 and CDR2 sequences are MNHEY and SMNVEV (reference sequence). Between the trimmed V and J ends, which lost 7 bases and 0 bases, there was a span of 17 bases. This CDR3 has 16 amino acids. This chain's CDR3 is CASNPHGGGSTDTQYF. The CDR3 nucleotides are TGTGCCAGCAACCCTCATGGGGGTGGGAGCACAGATACGCAGTATTTT.

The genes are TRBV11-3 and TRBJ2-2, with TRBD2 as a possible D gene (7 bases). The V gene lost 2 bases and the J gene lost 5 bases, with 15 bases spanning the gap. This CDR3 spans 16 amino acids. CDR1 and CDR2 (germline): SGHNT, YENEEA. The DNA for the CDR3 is TGTGCCAGCAGCTTACGCCGGGGGGCTTTTACCGGGGAGCTGTTTTTT. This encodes CASSLRRGAFTGELFF.

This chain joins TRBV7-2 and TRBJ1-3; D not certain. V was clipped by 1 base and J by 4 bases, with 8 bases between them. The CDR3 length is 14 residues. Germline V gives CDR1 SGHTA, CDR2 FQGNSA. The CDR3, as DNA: TGTGCCAGCAGCTTAGTAGCAGTAGGAAACACCATATATTTT. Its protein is CASSLVAVGNTIYF.